The 10 T cell receptor beta chains below all came from one sample that was sequenced in a study of blood T cell repertoires in COVID-19. Profiling relied on immunoSEQ multiplex PCR, and the TCRdb table lists in-frame clones only, not all of them. The data hold 97,000 or so clones, with more than 85% observed a single time. The sample comprised peripheral blood. The receptor source for this set is a man in his late teens or twenties with acute or convalescent COVID-19.

The gene calls are TRBV5-4 and TRBJ2-1; possible D gene TRBD2, 6 bases. V was shortened by 3 bases and J by 0 bases, with 13 bases between the two germline ends. CDR3 length equals 16 residues. Germline CDR1 reads SGHNT; CDR2 reads YYREEE (reference sequence). The CDR3 nucleotides read TGTGCCAGCAGCTCGGTGGGGGGAAGCTCCTACAATGAGCAGTTCTTC. It yields the protein CASSSVGGSSYNEQFF.

This sequence joins TRBV5-6 and TRBJ2-7; D unresolved. The germline CDR1 and CDR2 sequences are SGHDT and YYEEEE. Trimming left V 0 bases short and J 0 bases short, with 7 bases between. The CDR3 has 14 amino acids. The DNA of the CDR3 is TGTGCCAGCAGCTTGGAACTGAGCTCCTACGAGCAGTACTTC. Translated, it gives CASSLELSSYEQYF. Filled out from reference TRBV5-6 and TRBJ2-7, the complete variable domain reads DAGVTQSPTHLIKTRGQQVTLRCSPKSGHDTVSWYQQALGQGPQFIFQYYEEEERQRGNFPDRFSGHQFPNYSSELNVNALLLGDSALYLCASSLELSSYEQYFGPGTRLTVT.

In its sample, this clone was seen once. The V gene is TRBV6-1, the J gene TRBJ1-1, with D perhaps TRBD1 (5 bases). Trimming stripped 2 bases from V and 1 base from J, with 8 bases between. Germline CDR1 and CDR2: MNHNS and SASEGT. The CDR3 covers 14 residues. CDR3 sequence (DNA): TGTGCCAGCAGTGAAACAGGTTGGAACACTGAAGCTTTCTTT. Amino acids: CASSETGWNTEAFF.

The chain carries TRBV5-6 and TRBJ1-1; 8 nucleotides agree with TRBD1. Per germline, CDR1 SGHDT and CDR2 YYEEEE. CDR3 length: 16 amino acids. Trimming cost V 1 base and J 10 bases; bases outside gene matches: 15. The DNA for the CDR3 is TGTGCCAGCAGCTTGAGGCAGGGGGCTTTATCTTCGGGAGCTTTCTTT. It yields the protein CASSLRQGALSSGAFF.

This sequence joins TRBV6-6 and TRBJ2-6; D perhaps matches TRBD1 (6 bases). Trimming shortened V by 6 bases and J by 5 bases, and 17 bases separated the two germline ends. CDR1 is MNHNY and CDR2 is SVGAGI in the germline V gene (reference sequence). The CDR3 loop spans 16 amino acids. CDR3 DNA sequence: TGTGCCAGCAGCGATTTTACAGGGACCCGGGCCAACGTCCTGACTTTC. Translated, it gives CASSDFTGTRANVLTF.

The chain carries TRBV5-8 and TRBJ1-2; 9 positions agree with TRBD1. In germline, CDR1 is SGHTS, CDR2 YDEGEE. This CDR3 comprises 14 residues. J lost 6 bases, V lost 3 bases, and 6 bases had no gene match. CDR3 loop: CASSWGQGLHGYTF. DNA for the CDR3: TGTGCCAGCAGCTGGGGACAGGGACTTCATGGCTACACCTTC.

The chain employs TRBV5-1 and TRBJ1-6; 9 nucleotides agree with TRBD1. Germline V lookup: CDR1 SGHRS, CDR2 YFSETQ. The CDR3 length is 16 residues. Unmatched junction bases numbered 9, after V lost 4 bases and J lost 7 bases. CDR3 protein: CASSLGTGSMNSPLHF. The CDR3 DNA sequence: TGCGCCAGCAGCCTAGGGACAGGGAGTATGAATTCACCCCTCCACTTT.

The chain links TRBV19 to TRBJ1-5, with D maybe TRBD1 (5 bases). Germline V gives CDR1 LNHDA, CDR2 SQIVND (reference sequence). The CDR3 spans 14 residues. V shed 3 bases and J shed 7 bases, with 13 bases lying between them. CDR3: CASSILGDSQPQHF. As DNA, the CDR3 is TGTGCCAGTAGTATTTTAGGGGATTCGCAGCCCCAGCATTTT.

V usage is TRBV5-1 and J usage is TRBJ2-2; 8 bases are a match to TRBD1. Germline CDR1 reads SGHRS; CDR2 reads YFSETQ. The V gene end was trimmed by 0 bases and the J gene end by 5 bases; junction bases not matched to a gene: 6. This CDR3 is 16 amino acids long. CDR3 in DNA: TGCGCCAGCAGCTTGGTGGTGACAGGGGTAACCGGGGAGCTGTTTTTT. Its protein is CASSLVVTGVTGELFF.

Notes on this clone: The same CDR3 is also encoded by other DNA sequences in this sample. The chain links TRBV18 to TRBJ1-2; 7 nucleotides agree with TRBD1. Trimming cost V 5 bases and J 2 bases; bases outside gene matches: 2. This CDR3 has 13 residues. Germline V gene sequence: CDR1 KGHSH, CDR2 LQKENI. This chain's CDR3 is CASSLDRNYGYTF. The CDR3 DNA reads as TGTGCCAGCTCATTGGACAGGAACTATGGCTACACCTTC.